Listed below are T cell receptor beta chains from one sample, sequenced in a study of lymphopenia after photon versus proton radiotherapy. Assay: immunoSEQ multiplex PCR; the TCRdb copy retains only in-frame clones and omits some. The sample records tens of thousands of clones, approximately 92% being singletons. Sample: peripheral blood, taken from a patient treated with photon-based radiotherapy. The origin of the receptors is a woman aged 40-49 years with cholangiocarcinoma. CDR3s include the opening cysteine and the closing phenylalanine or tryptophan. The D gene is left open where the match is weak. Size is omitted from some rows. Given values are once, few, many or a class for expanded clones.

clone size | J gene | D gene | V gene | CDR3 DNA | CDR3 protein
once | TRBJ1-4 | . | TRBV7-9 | TGTGCAACTATGAGCCCGACAACTAATGAAAAACTGTTTTTT | CATMSPTTNEKLFF
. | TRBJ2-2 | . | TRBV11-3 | TGTGCCAGCAGCTTAGGTTCGCTAGCGACCGGGGAGCTGTTTTTT | CASSLGSLATGELFF
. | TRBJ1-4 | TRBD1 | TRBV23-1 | TGCGCCAGCAGCCCCCCCGACAGGGAGAAAAGACATGAAAAACTGTTTTTT | CASSPPDREKRHEKLFF
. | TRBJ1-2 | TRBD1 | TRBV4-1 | TGCGCCAGCAGCCAAGTTGGGACAGGGGCATACACCTTC | CASSQVGTGAYTF
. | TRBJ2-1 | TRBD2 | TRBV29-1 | TGCAGCGTTGAAAAAACTAGCGGGCTCTACGGGAATGAGCAGTTCTTC | CSVEKTSGLYGNEQFF
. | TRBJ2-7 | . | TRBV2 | TGTGTCAGCAGTGAAGGAGTTTTCGACGGGTATACCTACGAGCAGTACTTC | CVSSEGVFDGYTYEQYF
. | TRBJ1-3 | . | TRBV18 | TGTGCCAGCTCACCGGGATCAGGGATCACTGGAAACACCATATATTTT | CASSPGSGITGNTIYF
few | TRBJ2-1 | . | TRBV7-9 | TGTGCCAGCAGCTTAGGGCCGCAGGAGCAGTTCTTC | CASSLGPQEQFF
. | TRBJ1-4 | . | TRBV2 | TGTGCCAGCAGTTACGGGACTCTAGGCGGAAAACTGTTTTTT | CASSYGTLGGKLFF
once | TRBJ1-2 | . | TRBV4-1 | TGCGCCAGCAGCCAAGCTGGGTCCTATGGCTACACCTTC | CASSQAGSYGYTF
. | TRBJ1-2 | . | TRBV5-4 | TGTGCCAGCAGCTTGGCGCGGCAGATGTATGGCTACACCTTC | CASSLARQMYGYTF
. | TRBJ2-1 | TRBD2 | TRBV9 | TGTGCCAGCAGCGGCGGGACTAGCGGGAGGACCAGCTCCTACAATGAGCAGTTCTTC | CASSGGTSGRTSSYNEQFF
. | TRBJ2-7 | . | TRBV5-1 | TGCGCCAGCAGCTTGGGACAGCCGGGGAGGAACGAGCAGTACTTC | CASSLGQPGRNEQYF